The clone carrying this TCR beta chain was counted only a few times. What it binds is not known. Germline V gene data show CDR1 as SQVTM and CDR2 as ANQGSEA. The CDR3 sequence is 12 residues long. These data come from a study of blood T cells in healthy people across ages. Using a J-beta primer mix together with a sample-barcoded 5' primer, a second PCR was run for roughly 7 to 11 cycles. TCRdb independently ran MiXCR on the 5' RACE reads; one entry per CDR3 protein. The sample consists of 500,000 to 650,000 distinct CDR3 sequences, roughly a quarter of them appearing once. The study, taken as a whole, reports: Fewer expanded clones and more diversity marked long-lived versus aged donors.

These data also formed part of another study, on T cells of mothers and their children.

The receptor's source is a boy aged 2 to 10 in good health. The chain joins TRBV29-1 to TRBJ2-5, with 8 bases matching TRBD1. Gene TRBJ2-1 matches the end of the DNA better, so the J call may be wrong. Input material: blood. The CDR3 sequence is CSGGTGPNEQFF. CDR3 nucleotides: TGCAGCGGCGGGACAGGACCCAATGAGCAGTTCTTC.